The 21 T cell receptor beta chains below were found in one sample sequenced in a study of identical twins. TCRdb reprocessed the 5' RACE reads with MiXCR, giving one entry per CDR3 protein. The data contain approximately 1.8 million distinct CDR3 sequences, around 33% of them singletons. The source material was cord blood. The receptors shown here come from a newborn girl in good health.

This clonotype was seen more than once but under ten times. The V and J genes are TRBV25-1 and TRBJ2-1; 8 nucleotides match TRBD2. The CDR3 length is 18 residues. Germline V lookup: CDR1 MGHDK, CDR2 SYGVNS. Unmatched junction bases numbered 12, after V lost 4 bases and J lost 1 base. In DNA form, the CDR3 reads TGTGCCAGCAGTGGAGCGGGGGAGGACCCTCTTTCCTACAATGAGCAGTTCTTC. As protein: CASSGAGEDPLSYNEQFF.

V usage is TRBV20-1 and J usage is TRBJ1-6, with D possibly being TRBD1 (5 bases). Germline loops: CDR1 DFQATT, CDR2 SNEGSKA (reference sequence). Trimming took off 2 bases at V and 0 bases at J, with 14 bases between the two ends. This CDR3 contains 17 residues. The CDR3 DNA sequence: TGCAGTGCTAGACCCTCGGGACCCCGCTCCTATAATTCACCCCTCCACTTT. Protein: CSARPSGPRSYNSPLHF.

The chain couples TRBV20-1 to TRBJ1-5; possibly TRBD1 for D (5 bases). The CDR3 is made up of 15 amino acids. CDR1 is DFQATT and CDR2 is SNEGSKA in the germline V gene (reference sequence). Deletions cut 5 bases from V and 2 bases from J, with 16 bases between. CDR3 bases: TGCAGTGCTGGTGGGGGTCCCTACCGCAATCAGCCCCAGCATTTT. The encoded protein is CSAGGGPYRNQPQHF.

The chain combines TRBV15 with TRBJ1-1; perhaps TRBD1 as D (5 bases). The CDR3 contains 15 residues. The germline CDR1 and CDR2 sequences are LNHNV and YYDKDF (reference sequence). V gave up 0 bases and J gave up 3 bases, with 11 bases separating them. This CDR3 reads CATSRDPQGDTEAFF. The CDR3 coding sequence is TGTGCCACCAGCAGAGATCCCCAGGGCGACACTGAAGCTTTCTTT.

The genes are TRBV14 and TRBJ2-5; no definite D call. V was shortened by 5 bases and J by 11 bases, with 24 bases between the two germline ends. This CDR3 has 15 amino acids. Germline-derived CDR1 and CDR2 are SGHDN and FVKESK. The CDR3: CASSSTPRFYNEQYF. The CDR3 DNA reads TGTGCCAGCAGCTCAACGCCCCGCTTCTACAATGAGCAGTACTTC.

This clonotype appeared many times. The gene calls are TRBV25-1 and TRBJ1-2, with TRBD1 identical over 7 bases. Germline-derived CDR1 and CDR2 are MGHDK and SYGVNS. CDR3 length equals 14 residues. V was clipped by 3 bases and J by 1 base; unmatched bases: 2. CDR3 sequence (DNA): TGTGCCAGCAGTGAGTCAGGGGGTAACTATGGCTACACCTTC. It encodes CASSESGGNYGYTF.

The V gene is TRBV28, the J gene TRBJ1-2, with D possibly TRBD1 on 5 matching bases. The V and J ends lost 4 bases and 5 bases respectively, with 23 bases between them. There are 17 residues in the CDR3. CDR1 and CDR2 from the germline V gene are MDHEN and SYDVKM. The CDR3, as DNA: TGTGCCAGCAGTTCCTTGGGCAGGGCCTCCTTGGGTTATGGCTACACCTTC. Its protein is CASSSLGRASLGYGYTF.

This chain uses TRBV20-1 with TRBJ2-3; 11 nucleotides match TRBD2. Germline CDR1 is DFQATT and CDR2 is SNEGSKA (reference sequence). Trimming at V came to 0 bases and at J to 4 bases, leaving 6 bases not matched to a gene. The CDR3 runs to 16 residues. In DNA, the CDR3 is TGCAGTGCTAGAGATGTCGCTAGCGGGGGGCCAGATACGCAGTATTTT. This codes for CSARDVASGGPDTQYF.

This clonotype was seen a handful of times. The rearrangement links TRBV28 to TRBJ1-6, with no clear D. V was clipped by 7 bases and J by 9 bases, with 13 bases between them. This CDR3 comprises 13 residues. Germline CDR1 reads MDHEN; CDR2 reads SYDVKM. CDR3 in DNA: TGTGCCAGCATCACGTCGGGGATTTCACCCCTCCACTTT. This translates into CASITSGISPLHF.

This clonotype was observed at least ten times. The chain employs TRBV7-2 and TRBJ1-5; D is uncertain. Looked up from germline, CDR1 is SGHTA and CDR2 is FQGNSA. The CDR3 consists of 13 residues. Trimming cost V 1 base and J 3 bases, with 4 bases left between them. CDR3 sequence: CASSLGFNQPQHF. In nucleotides, the CDR3 is TGTGCCAGCAGCTTAGGCTTCAATCAGCCCCAGCATTTT.

CDR3 DNA: TGTGCCGGCACCCATAGTCCTAGGGGGTACGAGCAGTACTTC. This gives the protein CAGTHSPRGYEQYF. The chain carries TRBV28 and TRBJ2-5; D perhaps matches TRBD1 (6 bases). Near its end, the DNA agrees better with TRBJ2-7, so the J call may be wrong. Germline V gene sequence: CDR1 MDHEN, CDR2 SYDVKM. The CDR3 is 14 residues long.

There are a few counts of this clonotype. V usage is TRBV5-1 and J usage is TRBJ2-5, with TRBD2 matching 8 bases. The CDR3 loop spans 15 amino acids. After removal of 1 base from V and 11 bases from J, the junction contained 13 bases not matched to a gene. The germline CDR1 and CDR2 sequences are SGHRS and YFSETQ. CDR3: CASSLYRAGVEKQYF. The CDR3 DNA reads TGCGCCAGCAGCTTGTATCGAGCGGGAGTAGAAAAGCAGTACTTC.

This chain joins TRBV20-1 and TRBJ2-3; D uncertain. Germline values: CDR1 DFQATT, CDR2 SNEGSKA (reference sequence). V lost 3 bases and J lost 4, with 5 bases in between. There are 11 residues in the CDR3. CDR3 DNA sequence: TGCAGTGCTAGTTTGGCAGATACGCAGTATTTT. The encoded protein is CSASLADTQYF.

Turning to this clonotype: At one of its ends the junction is not consistent with the germline gene, which may arise from a read error. The chain links TRBV10-3 to TRBJ1-4; 8 positions match TRBD1. CDR3 length: 13 amino acids. CDR1 is ENHRY and CDR2 is SYGVKD in the germline V gene. CDR3 bases: TGTGCCATCAGTGGGACAGGGTTTGAAAAGCTGTTTTTT. This translates into CAISGTGFEKLFF.

This clonotype has only a few counts. The CDR3 sequence: CASSLDPVIDTQYF. As DNA, the CDR3 is TGCGCCAGCAGCTTGGATCCAGTCATAGATACGCAGTATTTT. The V and J genes are TRBV5-1 and TRBJ2-3; no reliable D call. Per germline, CDR1 SGHRS and CDR2 YFSETQ. Between the trimmed V and J ends, which lost 0 bases and 5 bases, there was a span of 10 bases. The CDR3 runs 14 residues.

V gene TRBV12-3 or TRBV12-4 combines with J gene TRBJ2-7; maybe TRBD1 (6 bases). Trimming stripped 5 bases from V and 0 bases from J, with 14 bases between. The CDR3 is 15 residues long. This chain's CDR3 is CASSASGTSSYEQYF. In DNA form, the CDR3 reads TGTGCCAGCAGTGCATCCGGGACATCCTCCTACGAGCAGTACTTC.

V usage is TRBV29-1 and J usage is TRBJ2-1, with 10 bases aligning to TRBD2. Per the germline V gene, CDR1 is SQVTM and CDR2 is ANQGSEA. V dropped 5 bases and J dropped 8; count of bases not matched to a gene: 15. This CDR3 spans 16 amino acids. CDR3 in amino acids: CSVQGQAGTSVDEQFF. The CDR3 DNA is TGCAGCGTTCAAGGACAGGCCGGGACTAGCGTCGATGAGCAGTTCTTC.

This clonotype has only a few counts. Compared with germline, one end of the junction differs, possibly owing to a read error. DNA of the CDR3: TGTGCCAGCAGTTTAGTGCGGGAGTCCTATAATTCACCCCTCCACTTT. It is translated as CASSLVRESYNSPLHF. The rearrangement joins TRBV7-8 to TRBJ1-6, with D unresolved. The CDR3 is 16 amino acids. Per germline, CDR1 SGHVS and CDR2 FQNEAQ.

This clonotype was observed at least ten times. The CDR3 sequence: CSATGGYGYTF. As DNA, the CDR3 is TGCAGTGCTACAGGGGGCTATGGCTACACCTTC. The chain has TRBV20-1 and TRBJ1-2; 7 nucleotides match TRBD1. The CDR3 is 11 residues long. Germline values: CDR1 DFQATT, CDR2 SNEGSKA (reference sequence). V was pared by 4 bases and J by 4 bases, with 0 bases of the junction left unmatched.

This sequence joins TRBV4-1 and TRBJ2-5, with D perhaps TRBD1 (6 bases). Germline loops: CDR1 MGHRA, CDR2 YSYEKL. V was shortened by 0 bases and J by 9 bases, with 11 bases between the two germline ends. This CDR3 spans 13 amino acids. In DNA form, the CDR3 reads TGCGCCAGCAGCCAAGAAGGGGGAGCGTCCCAGTACTTC. It codes for CASSQEGGASQYF.

The V and J genes are TRBV13 and TRBJ1-6; D call uncertain. The CDR3 covers 13 residues. Trimming took 5 bases from V and 7 from J, leaving 9 bases between them. Per germline, CDR1 PRHDT and CDR2 FYEKMQ (reference sequence). The CDR3 is CASSISKNSPLHF. The CDR3 DNA reads as TGTGCCAGCAGCATCTCGAAAAATTCACCCCTCCACTTT.